The present T cell receptor beta chain was sequenced within a study of tumour-infiltrating T cells in Burkitt lymphoma (dated by TCRdb to the early 2020s). For the study in its entirety: TCR repertoire data were correlated with clinical outcome; productive clonality predicted overall and progression-free survival, independent of established prognosticators including age at diagnosis.

As for this clone: The antigen it binds to is not known. The sample holds no much larger clone one base away, and base qualities are not on file.

Library construction relied on the immunoSEQ multiplex PCR assay. Entries here come from immuneACCESS through TCRdb and include only in-frame sequences with V and J called. Some clones fail to appear in such tables; in the studies checked, an unresolved V gene covers under half of the shortfall, and the cause of the remainder is unknown. The sample profile shows over 850 clones; approximately 13% of them were found once. The top ten clones comprise around 35% of the sample. Based on the germline V gene (reference sequence), the CDR1 and CDR2 sequences are GTSNPN and SVGIG. Trimming removed 0 bases from V and 2 bases from J, leaving 8 bases between the germline ends. The CDR3 starts with the cysteine, ends with the phenylalanine, and has 14 residues. The sequence is cut down to CDR3 DNA, 42 bases in frame from base 1.

The receptor's source is a human donor with diffuse large B-cell lymphoma. The rearranged segments are TRBV30 and TRBJ1-5; the D gene assignment is ambiguous. Sequenced input: tumor tissue. The CDR3 amino acid sequence is: CAWSVGLGNQPQHF. The DNA is TGTGCCTGGAGTGTTGGTCTGGGCAATCAGCCCCAGCATTTT.